This T cell receptor (beta chain) was sequenced in a study of monozygotic twins with inflammatory bowel disease. TCRdb reprocessed the 5' RACE reads, keeping one entry per CDR3 protein, no DNA. The table lists around 410,000 distinct CDR3 sequences. Sequenced input: blood. The source of this sequence is a human donor with ulcerative colitis or Crohn's disease, or a healthy co-twin of an affected twin (not recorded which).

CDR3 amino acids: CASSYPGNTIYF. The gene calls are TRBV6-7 and TRBJ1-3. TRBV6-7 is an ORF, with its function uncertain. The CDR3 spans 12 residues.